These T cell receptor beta chains were read from a single sample in a study of CD8 T cells in Susac syndrome. TCRdb itself ran the immunoSEQ multiplex PCR reads through MiXCR, one entry per CDR3 protein. The repertoire consists of around 56,000 distinct CDR3 sequences, with roughly nine tenths occurring once and the leading ten covering roughly 0.2%. Sequencing used CD8+ T cells from PBMCs. These receptors all come from a human donor in good health. CDR3s include the opening cysteine and the closing phenylalanine or tryptophan. A D gene is named only where the DNA matches it firmly. Clone size is stated in some rows and not others, as once, few, many or a class when expanded.

d_call: -; j_call: TRBJ1-3; clone_size: -; v_call: TRBV12-2; cdr3_nt: TGTGCAAGTCGCTTGCAGCACTCTGGAAACACCATATATTTT; cdr3_aa: CASRLQHSGNTIYF
d_call: TRBD1; j_call: TRBJ2-2; clone_size: -; v_call: TRBV11-2; cdr3_nt: TGTGCCAGCAGCTTAGATGAACAGGGGGACACCGGGGAGCTGTTTTTT; cdr3_aa: CASSLDEQGDTGELFF
d_call: TRBD1; j_call: TRBJ1-1; clone_size: -; v_call: TRBV9; cdr3_nt: TGTGCCAGCAGCGCGACAGGGGCGGACACTGAAGCTTTCTTT; cdr3_aa: CASSATGADTEAFF
d_call: -; j_call: TRBJ2-3; clone_size: -; v_call: TRBV7-9; cdr3_nt: TGTGCCAGCAGGCTTGCTGGGGATACGCAGTATTTT; cdr3_aa: CASRLAGDTQYF
d_call: TRBD2; j_call: TRBJ2-5; clone_size: -; v_call: TRBV4-3; cdr3_nt: TGCGCCAGCAGCCAAGTTCAGGGAGGGGACCAGTACTTC; cdr3_aa: CASSQVQGGDQYF
d_call: -; j_call: TRBJ1-2; clone_size: -; v_call: TRBV27; cdr3_nt: TGTGCCAGCTCCCAGACTAACTATGGCTACACCTTC; cdr3_aa: CASSQTNYGYTF
d_call: -; j_call: TRBJ1-1; clone_size: -; v_call: TRBV19; cdr3_nt: TGTGCCAGTAGTATAGAGGGGATCACTGAAGCTTTCTTT; cdr3_aa: CASSIEGITEAFF
d_call: -; j_call: TRBJ1-1; clone_size: -; v_call: TRBV29-1; cdr3_nt: TGCAGCGTTGGGAAGAGAAATGAAGCTTTCTTT; cdr3_aa: CSVGKRNEAFF
d_call: TRBD2; j_call: TRBJ2-7; clone_size: -; v_call: TRBV12-3/TRBV12-4; cdr3_nt: TGTGCCAGCAGTTTGGGACTAGCGGGACCCTACGAGCAGTACTTC; cdr3_aa: CASSLGLAGPYEQYF
d_call: -; j_call: TRBJ2-4; clone_size: -; v_call: TRBV5-6; cdr3_nt: TGTGCCAGCAGCGTGACAGAAGTTCAGTACTTC; cdr3_aa: CASSVTEVQYF
d_call: TRBD1; j_call: TRBJ2-5; clone_size: -; v_call: TRBV6-5; cdr3_nt: TGTGCCAGCACCTCCTCGAAGACAGGGCCGACCCAGTACTTC; cdr3_aa: CASTSSKTGPTQYF
d_call: -; j_call: TRBJ2-3; clone_size: -; v_call: TRBV6-2/TRBV6-3; cdr3_nt: TGTGCCAGCAGTTACTCTCTAGCCTTCACAGATACGCAGTATTTT; cdr3_aa: CASSYSLAFTDTQYF
d_call: TRBD1; j_call: TRBJ2-7; clone_size: once; v_call: TRBV7-2; cdr3_nt: TGTGCCAGCAGTGGGACAGCCTACGAGCAGTACTTC; cdr3_aa: CASSGTAYEQYF
d_call: -; j_call: TRBJ2-7; clone_size: -; v_call: TRBV30; cdr3_nt: TGTGCCTGGAGTCTACGACTGGTTCCCTACGAGCAGTACTTC; cdr3_aa: CAWSLRLVPYEQYF
d_call: -; j_call: TRBJ2-7; clone_size: -; v_call: TRBV19; cdr3_nt: TGTGCCAGTAGTATAGCGATTGGTGACGAGCAGTACTTC; cdr3_aa: CASSIAIGDEQYF
d_call: TRBD1; j_call: TRBJ1-1; clone_size: -; v_call: TRBV10-2; cdr3_nt: TGCGCCACTGGGACAGGGGGGTTCACTGAAGCTTTCTTT; cdr3_aa: CATGTGGFTEAFF
d_call: TRBD1; j_call: TRBJ1-1; clone_size: -; v_call: TRBV6-5; cdr3_nt: TGTGCCAGCAGTTCCTCCCAGGGGGTGAACACTGAAGCTTTCTTT; cdr3_aa: CASSSSQGVNTEAFF
d_call: -; j_call: TRBJ1-1; clone_size: few; v_call: TRBV12-3/TRBV12-4; cdr3_nt: TGTGCCAGCAGTTTAGCAGGGGACACTGAAGCTTTCTTT; cdr3_aa: CASSLAGDTEAFF
d_call: -; j_call: TRBJ1-1; clone_size: -; v_call: TRBV13; cdr3_nt: TGTGCCAGCAGCCTACGGCCTCTGAACACTGAAGCTTTCTTT; cdr3_aa: CASSLRPLNTEAFF
d_call: TRBD2; j_call: TRBJ2-1; clone_size: -; v_call: TRBV4-3; cdr3_nt: TGCGCCAGCAGCCAGATACTAGCGGGGAGTAATGAGCAGTTCTTC; cdr3_aa: CASSQILAGSNEQFF
d_call: TRBD1; j_call: TRBJ1-1; clone_size: -; v_call: TRBV4-2; cdr3_nt: TGTGCCAGCAGCCAGCGGACAGGGCTTGGTGAAGCTTTCTTT; cdr3_aa: CASSQRTGLGEAFF
d_call: TRBD2; j_call: TRBJ2-7; clone_size: -; v_call: TRBV5-6; cdr3_nt: TGTGCCAGCAGTCAGGGACTAGCGGAGGGCTACGAGCAGTACTTC; cdr3_aa: CASSQGLAEGYEQYF
d_call: -; j_call: TRBJ1-5; clone_size: -; v_call: TRBV27; cdr3_nt: TGTGCCAGCAGTCTCGGGACGGCGGGCAATCAGCCCCAGCATTTT; cdr3_aa: CASSLGTAGNQPQHF
d_call: -; j_call: TRBJ2-7; clone_size: -; v_call: TRBV7-2; cdr3_nt: TGTGCCAGCAGCTTAAGCTCGGTTGAGCAGTACTTC; cdr3_aa: CASSLSSVEQYF
d_call: -; j_call: TRBJ2-3; clone_size: -; v_call: TRBV2; cdr3_nt: TGTGCCAGCAACGCCAGGGCTTTAACAGATACGCAGTATTTT; cdr3_aa: CASNARALTDTQYF
d_call: -; j_call: TRBJ1-1; clone_size: -; v_call: TRBV24-1; cdr3_nt: TGTGCCACCAGTGATTTGAGTAGCCAGCCCATGAACACTGAAGCTTTCTTT; cdr3_aa: CATSDLSSQPMNTEAFF
d_call: TRBD1; j_call: TRBJ2-5; clone_size: -; v_call: TRBV28; cdr3_nt: TGTGCCAGCAGTTTCGGTATGGTGGGGACAGGGCAAGAGACCCAGTACTTC; cdr3_aa: CASSFGMVGTGQETQYF